Below, 20 T cell receptor beta chains from the same sample are listed, as sequenced in a study of T cell changes during pregnancy in multiple sclerosis. The protocol was immunoSEQ multiplex PCR, while the TCRdb copy is restricted to in-frame clones and leaves out a portion. The sample holds about 110,000 clones, under 95% seen once. The specimen was peripheral blood, collected after pregnancy. Receptors were obtained from a female donor with multiple sclerosis, enrolled in a pregnancy study.

The V gene is TRBV5-1, the J gene TRBJ1-1, with D possibly TRBD1 on 6 matching bases. The CDR3 loop spans 13 amino acids. In germline, CDR1 is SGHRS, CDR2 YFSETQ. Trimming removed 8 bases from V and 3 bases from J, with 14 bases in between. The CDR3 DNA reads TGCGCCAGTTCCGCCTACAGGGACACTGAAGCTTTCTTT. The encoded protein is CASSAYRDTEAFF.

The chain couples TRBV6-5 to TRBJ1-2; TRBD1 is a possible D gene (5 bases). Trimming took 4 bases from V and 4 from J, leaving 13 bases between them. Germline lookup yields CDR1 MNHEY and CDR2 SVGAGI. The CDR3 has 14 amino acids. The CDR3 loop reads CASSSPDSGYGYTF. Here the CDR3 DNA reads TGTGCCAGCAGTTCCCCCGACAGTGGCTATGGCTACACCTTC.

This chain uses TRBV5-1 with TRBJ1-1, with 7 bases matching TRBD1. Germline V gene lookup returns CDR1 SGHRS and CDR2 YFSETQ. CDR3 length equals 16 residues. J gave up 0 bases and V 4 bases, and 9 bases lay outside the gene matches. The CDR3 region is CASSREAGTVNTEAFF. The CDR3 DNA reads as TGCGCCAGCAGCAGAGAAGCCGGGACAGTGAACACTGAAGCTTTCTTT.

In its sample, this clone was seen once. The genes are TRBV28 and TRBJ2-7; D is possibly TRBD2 (6 bases). Trimming shortened V by 2 bases and J by 2 bases, and 7 bases separated the two germline ends. The CDR3 is 13 residues long. Germline-derived CDR1 and CDR2 are MDHEN and SYDVKM. Here the CDR3 DNA reads TGTGCCAGCAGTTTACGGAGGGCCTACGAGCAGTACTTC. Translating gives CASSLRRAYEQYF.

The chain recombines TRBV5-1 with TRBJ2-7, with TRBD2 identical over 9 bases. The CDR3 loop spans 16 amino acids. J gave up 2 bases and V 0 bases, and 6 bases lay outside the gene matches. CDR1 and CDR2 from the germline V gene are SGHRS and YFSETQ. This CDR3 is CASSLDLAGRAYEQYF. CDR3 bases: TGCGCCAGCAGCTTGGATCTAGCGGGGCGAGCCTACGAGCAGTACTTC.

This chain uses TRBV23-1 with TRBJ2-6; 10 bases map to TRBD1. TRBV23-1 is placed among ORFs of uncertain function. There are 18 residues in the CDR3. V shed 6 bases, J shed 2 bases, and the junction held 10 bases outside the gene matches. CDR3 region: CASRHRDRGLAGANVLTF. In nucleotides, the CDR3 is TGCGCCAGCAGGCACCGGGACAGGGGACTAGCTGGGGCCAACGTCCTGACTTTC.

The J gene is TRBJ1-2, the V gene TRBV29-1; D is possibly TRBD1 (6 bases). CDR3 length equals 12 residues. CDR1 and CDR2 from the germline V gene are SQVTM and ANQGSEA. V was clipped by 6 bases and J by 3 bases, with 11 bases between them. The CDR3 nucleotides are TGCAGCGTCCCGACAGGTGACTATGGCTACACCTTC. Amino acid sequence: CSVPTGDYGYTF.

V and J are TRBV7-2 and TRBJ2-7, with TRBD2 identical over 9 bases. V dropped 5 bases and J dropped 4; count of bases not matched to a gene: 3. Germline V gene lookup returns CDR1 SGHTA and CDR2 FQGNSA. The CDR3 has 13 residues. This CDR3 reads CASSRTSDYEQYF. The DNA for the CDR3 is TGTGCCAGCAGCCGGACTAGCGATTACGAGCAGTACTTC.

The chain combines TRBV19 with TRBJ2-2, with D uncertain. The V end lost 4 bases, the J end lost 7 bases, and 7 bases lay between the germline ends. The germline V gene encodes CDR1 LNHDA and CDR2 SQIVND (reference sequence). There are 12 residues in the CDR3. The CDR3: CASSKGVGELFF. The CDR3 nucleotides are TGTGCCAGTAGTAAAGGAGTCGGGGAGCTGTTTTTT.

The chain employs TRBV9 and TRBJ2-1; 15 bases fit TRBD2. The CDR3 totals 21 residues. Germline-derived CDR1 and CDR2 are SGDLS and YYNGEE. With 3 bases clipped from V and 9 bases from J, the junction kept 22 bases outside the gene matches. The CDR3 is CASSGLRDRGPGLAGGPEQFF. The DNA for the CDR3 is TGTGCCAGCAGCGGACTCCGGGACAGGGGCCCCGGACTAGCGGGGGGGCCTGAGCAGTTCTTC. Looking up the rest from reference TRBV9 and TRBJ2-1 gives the full variable domain: DSGVTQTPKHLITATGQRVTLRCSPRSGDLSVYWYQQSLDQGLQFLIQYYNGEERAKGNILERFSAQQFPDLHSELNLSSLELGDSALYFCASSGLRDRGPGLAGGPEQFFGPGTRLTVL.

Comment on this clone: Other DNA sequences in this sample translate to the same CDR3. The J gene is TRBJ1-2, the V gene TRBV18, with a weak D call TRBD1 (6 bases). Germline lookup yields CDR1 KGHSH and CDR2 LQKENI. CDR3 length: 13 residues. V was shortened by 2 bases and J by 5 bases, with 9 bases between the two germline ends. The CDR3 nucleotides read TGTGCCAGCTCACCATCAGGGGCGTATGGCTACACCTTC. As protein: CASSPSGAYGYTF.

The J gene is TRBJ2-6, the V gene TRBV7-9; no firm D call. The germline V gene encodes CDR1 SEHNR and CDR2 FQNEAQ (reference sequence). The V and J ends lost 5 bases and 0 bases respectively, with 11 bases between them. This CDR3 spans 16 amino acids. The CDR3 sequence is CASSAYEFSGANVLTF. The CDR3 nucleotides are TGTGCCAGCAGCGCCTACGAGTTCTCTGGGGCCAACGTCCTGACTTTC.

The genes are TRBV9 and TRBJ1-2; perhaps TRBD1 as D (5 bases). The CDR3 loop spans 12 amino acids. Germline V gene lookup returns CDR1 SGDLS and CDR2 YYNGEE. The ends were cut back, 3 bases at V and 6 bases at J, with 9 bases in the middle. The CDR3 region is CASSARADGYTF. CDR3 in DNA: TGTGCCAGCAGCGCCAGGGCGGATGGCTACACCTTC. Combining the CDR3 with reference TRBV9 and TRBJ1-2 gives the whole variable domain DSGVTQTPKHLITATGQRVTLRCSPRSGDLSVYWYQQSLDQGLQFLIQYYNGEERAKGNILERFSAQQFPDLHSELNLSSLELGDSALYFCASSARADGYTFGSGTRLTVV.

This clone was picked up one time. The chain carries TRBV2 and TRBJ2-2; possible D gene TRBD2, 6 bases. Per the germline V gene, CDR1 is SNHLY and CDR2 is FYNNEI. This CDR3 contains 14 residues. V was trimmed by 3 bases and J by 3 bases, leaving 8 bases between them. CDR3 region: CASSDRDYTGELFF. The CDR3 DNA follows: TGTGCCAGCAGTGACCGGGACTACACCGGGGAGCTGTTTTTT.

This chain links TRBV2 with TRBJ1-2; 8 nucleotides align to TRBD1. The germline V gene has CDR1 SNHLY and CDR2 FYNNEI. Trimming at V came to 2 bases and at J to 8 bases, leaving 13 bases not matched to a gene. CDR3 length: 16 amino acids. Here the CDR3 DNA reads TGTGCCAGCAGTGAATGGCGGACAGGGCGGGCCCCAGGCTACACCTTC. It is translated as CASSEWRTGRAPGYTF.

This chain uses TRBV19 with TRBJ1-1; weak D call: TRBD1 (5 bases). CDR1 is LNHDA and CDR2 is SQIVND in the germline V gene (reference sequence). There are 17 residues in the CDR3. V lost 5 bases to trimming and J lost 0 bases, with 19 bases between them. The CDR3 DNA reads TGTGCCAGTAGTGAGAGACCAAGGACACACATGAACACTGAAGCTTTCTTT. Protein product: CASSERPRTHMNTEAFF. Supplemented by reference TRBV19 and TRBJ1-1, the full variable domain reads DGGITQSPKYLFRKEGQNVTLSCEQNLNHDAMYWYRQDPGQGLRLIYYSQIVNDFQKGDIAEGYSVSREKKESFPLTVTSAQKNPTAFYLCASSERPRTHMNTEAFFGQGTRLTVV.

This chain connects TRBV5-4 to TRBJ1-1, with a weak D call TRBD1 (6 bases). Germline values: CDR1 SGHNT, CDR2 YYREEE (reference sequence). The ends were cut back, 2 bases at V and 3 bases at J, with 14 bases in the middle. This CDR3 comprises 15 residues. In DNA form, the CDR3 reads TGTGCCAGCAGCTTTAACTGGGGGCTGGACACTGAAGCTTTCTTT. Its translation: CASSFNWGLDTEAFF.

In its sample, this clone was seen once. The chain links TRBV11-2 to TRBJ2-7; D unclear. The CDR3 totals 13 residues. Germline CDR1 SGHAT, CDR2 FQNNGV. V was cut by 5 bases and J by 6 bases, with 14 bases left in between. The CDR3 loop reads CASSLGSRSEQYF. CDR3 coding DNA: TGTGCCAGCAGCCTAGGGTCGAGGAGCGAGCAGTACTTC. Using reference TRBV11-2 and TRBJ2-7 for the parts outside the CDR3, the full variable domain is EAGVAQSPRYKIIEKRQSVAFWCNPISGHATLYWYQQILGQGPKLLIQFQNNGVVDDSQLPKDRFSAERLKGVDSTLKIQPAKLEDSAVYLCASSLGSRSEQYFGPGTRLTVT.

The chain employs TRBV29-1 and TRBJ1-1; 12 nucleotides line up with TRBD1. Germline CDR1 and CDR2: SQVTM and ANQGSEA. The junction had 8 bases not matched to a gene; V was cut back by 7 bases and J by 5 bases. This CDR3 comprises 14 residues. The CDR3 sequence is CSGGQGASRTEAFF. The CDR3 DNA reads as TGCAGCGGGGGACAGGGGGCATCGAGGACTGAAGCTTTCTTT.

This rearrangement joins TRBV29-1 to TRBJ2-7, with D maybe TRBD1 (5 bases). Per the germline V gene, CDR1 is SQVTM and CDR2 is ANQGSEA. Trimming took off 7 bases at V and 2 bases at J, with 18 bases between the two ends. The CDR3 has 14 residues. The CDR3 coding sequence is TGCAGCGCTATACCCTTCGACAGTCCCTACGAGCAGTACTTC. This codes for CSAIPFDSPYEQYF.